The entry below gives a single T cell receptor (beta chain) sequence along with its context. The antigen is not known. The data derive from a study of T cell repertoires in cytomegalovirus infection. For the study at large: Well-studied HLA-B-restricted epitopes and recently identified HLA-C-restricted epitopes of CMV were both used in the study. Through public TCR beta signatures, both CMV infection and matching HLA type were indicated.

TCRdb redid the calling of the reads with MiXCR, one entry per CDR3 protein. The table records some 130,000 distinct CDR3 sequences, about 31% of them present only once. Germline V gene data show CDR1 as MNHEY and CDR2 as SMNVEV (reference sequence). With 0 bases removed from V and 8 bases from J, the gap between germline ends came to 13 bases. The CDR3 length is 14 residues. Study-wide findings and caveats: It was HLA-C-restricted CMV-specific TCR beta clonotypes that dominated the response ex vivo. Carriage of CMV together with the relevant HLA was identifiable through cumulative public TCR beta family frequency.

This chain links TRBV27 with TRBJ1-2, with D perhaps matching TRBD1 (6 bases). Sequencing was performed on CD8+ T cells from cultured PBMCs, taken from culture after CMV antigen stimulation. The sequence derives from a human donor in good health (CMV status not recorded). Some clones in this sample may be carry-over from other donors' samples. CDR3 nucleotide sequence: TGTGCCAGCAGTTTATCGATCTCAGGACAGGGCTACACCTTC. Encoded protein: CASSLSISGQGYTF.